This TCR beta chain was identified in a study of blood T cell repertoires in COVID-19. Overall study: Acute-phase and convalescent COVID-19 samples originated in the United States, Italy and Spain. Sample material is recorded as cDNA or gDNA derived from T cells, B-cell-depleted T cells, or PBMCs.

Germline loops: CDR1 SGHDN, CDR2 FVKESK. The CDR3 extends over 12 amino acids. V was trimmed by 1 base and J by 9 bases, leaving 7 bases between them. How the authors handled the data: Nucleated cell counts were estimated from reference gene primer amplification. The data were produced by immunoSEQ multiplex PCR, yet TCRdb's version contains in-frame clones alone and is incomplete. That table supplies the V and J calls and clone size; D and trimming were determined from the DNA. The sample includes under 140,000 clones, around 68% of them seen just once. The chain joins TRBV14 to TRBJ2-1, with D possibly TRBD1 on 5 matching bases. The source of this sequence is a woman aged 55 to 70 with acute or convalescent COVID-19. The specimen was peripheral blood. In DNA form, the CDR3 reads TGTGCCAGCAGCCAAGTCAGGGCTGAGCAGTTCTTC. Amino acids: CASSQVRAEQFF. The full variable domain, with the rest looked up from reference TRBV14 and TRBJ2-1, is EAGVTQFPSHSVIEKGQTVTLRCDPISGHDNLYWYRRVMGKEIKFLLHFVKESKQDESGMPNNRFLAERTGGTYSTLKVQPAELEDSGVYFCASSQVRAEQFFGPGTRLTVL.